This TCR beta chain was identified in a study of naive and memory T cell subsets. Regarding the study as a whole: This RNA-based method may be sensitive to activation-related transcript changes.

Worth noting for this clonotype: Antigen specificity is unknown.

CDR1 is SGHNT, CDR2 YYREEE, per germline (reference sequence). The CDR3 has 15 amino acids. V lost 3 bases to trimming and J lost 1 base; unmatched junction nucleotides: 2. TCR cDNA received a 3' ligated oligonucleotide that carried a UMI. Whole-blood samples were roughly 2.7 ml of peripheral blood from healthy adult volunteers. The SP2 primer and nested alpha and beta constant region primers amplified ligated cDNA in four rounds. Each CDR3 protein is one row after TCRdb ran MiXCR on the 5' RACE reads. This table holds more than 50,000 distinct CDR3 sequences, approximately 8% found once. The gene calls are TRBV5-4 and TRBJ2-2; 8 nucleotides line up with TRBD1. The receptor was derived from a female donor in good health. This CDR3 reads CASSYGTGNTGELFF. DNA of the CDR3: TGTGCCAGCAGCTACGGGACAGGGAACACCGGGGAGCTGTTTTTT.